The clone carrying this T cell receptor beta chain came up many times. Its matching antigen is unknown. Synthesis of cDNA was performed by 5'RACE using 10-nucleotide random UMIs. TCRdb ran MiXCR on the 5' RACE reads and lists one entry per CDR3 protein. The data contain roughly 74,000 distinct CDR3 sequences, 4% to 6% of them seen just once; the ten biggest clones take up roughly 7%. The data originate from a study of neurological immune-mediated disorders. Overall study results and limits: Because no CDR3 amino acid sequences were shared across subjects by expanded clones, private repertoires were suggested in all groups. The greatest TCR clonal expansion occurred in HTLV-1-associated myelopathy and the least in multiple sclerosis, which fell below healthy controls.

This clonotype originated in a man younger than 30 with multiple sclerosis. Source material: PBMCs.

The CDR3 DNA reads TGTGCCAGCAGCCCACTAGCGGGAGGGACAGATACGCAGTATTTT. Its translation is CASSPLAGGTDTQYF. The chain joins TRBV7-9 to TRBJ2-3, with 13 bases fitting TRBD2. CDR1 and CDR2 (germline): SEHNR, FQNEAQ (reference sequence). The junction had 2 bases not matched to a gene; V was cut back by 5 bases and J by 3 bases. This CDR3 region has 15 residues.